This record covers a single T cell receptor (beta chain). Its antigen is currently unknown. The assay was immunoSEQ multiplex PCR, and TCRdb's table has in-frame clones only and misses some. This table has 45,000 to 55,000 clones, roughly three quarters appearing once. These data originate in a study of T cell responses to AZD1222 COVID-19 vaccine. Study-level findings and limits: At 160-218 and 743-854, vaccine-associated CD4 TCRs were dominant, and they spanned spike. Close to half of spike-specific TCRs reportedly recognize unmutated variant regions. Most donors were white British, females outnumbered males, and clonal diversity was possibly underestimated.

The source material was peripheral blood, sampled on day 0 of MenACWY control vaccination. This clonotype was sampled from an adult in good health.

CDR3 nucleotides: TGTGCCAGCAGTGACGGGATTAGGGAGTATTTT. Translation gives CASSDGIREYF. The chain uses TRBV6-1 and TRBJ2-3, with D perhaps TRBD2 (5 bases). The CDR3 loop spans 11 amino acids. The germline V gene encodes CDR1 MNHNS and CDR2 SASEGT. The germline V and J ends were trimmed by 3 bases and 13 bases, with 11 bases remaining between them.